This TCR beta chain was recorded in a study of cytomegalovirus exposure and HLA in healthy donors. On the study more broadly: Of a few hundred genotyped donors, 81% grouped in the Caucasian-associated ancestry cluster.

Donors were nominally healthy when sampled, though unrecorded immune exposures were likely. Use of 60 Vbeta and 13 Jbeta primers characterized the PCR. Sequenced by immunoSEQ multiplex PCR; TCRdb stores in-frame clones only, minus some. The repertoire includes around 150,000 clones, about 66% of them detected once, and about 1.8% sits in the top ten. Germline assignment: CDR1 SGDLS and CDR2 YYNGEE. Trimming took off 3 bases at V and 3 bases at J, with 12 bases between the two ends. This CDR3 has 15 amino acids. The clonotype originates from a male donor in good health and CMV-seronegative. The chain has TRBV9 and TRBJ2-2; D not resolved. The specimen sequenced was PBMCs. CDR3: CASSASTVDTGELFF. The CDR3 bases are TGTGCCAGCAGCGCATCAACTGTAGACACCGGGGAGCTGTTTTTT.